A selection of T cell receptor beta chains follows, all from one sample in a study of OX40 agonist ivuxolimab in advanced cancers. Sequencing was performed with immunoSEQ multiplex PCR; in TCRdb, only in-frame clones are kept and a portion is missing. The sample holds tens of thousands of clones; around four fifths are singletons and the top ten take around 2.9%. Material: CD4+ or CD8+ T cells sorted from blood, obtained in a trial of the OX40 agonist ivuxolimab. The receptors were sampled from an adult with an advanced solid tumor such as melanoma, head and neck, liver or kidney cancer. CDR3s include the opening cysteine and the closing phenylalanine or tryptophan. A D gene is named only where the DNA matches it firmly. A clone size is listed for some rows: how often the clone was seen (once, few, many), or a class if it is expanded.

CDR3aa: CASRVMGTDTQYF
CDR3nt: TGTGCCAGCAGGGTTATGGGCACAGATACGCAGTATTTT
d_gene: .
j_gene: TRBJ2-3
abundance: .
v_gene: TRBV27

CDR3aa: CASNNPGQGLYEQYF
CDR3nt: TGTGCCAGTAACAATCCGGGACAGGGGCTCTACGAGCAGTACTTC
d_gene: TRBD1
j_gene: TRBJ2-7
abundance: .
v_gene: TRBV19

CDR3aa: CASSQEGVNTEAFF
CDR3nt: TGCGCCAGCAGCCAAGAAGGTGTGAACACTGAAGCTTTCTTT
d_gene: .
j_gene: TRBJ1-1
abundance: few
v_gene: TRBV4-1

CDR3aa: CATFRNYNSPLHF
CDR3nt: TGTGCCACCTTCAGGAACTATAATTCACCCCTCCACTTT
d_gene: .
j_gene: TRBJ1-6
abundance: .
v_gene: TRBV27

CDR3aa: CASSPTGKNYGYTF
CDR3nt: TGCGCCAGCAGCCCGACAGGGAAGAACTATGGCTACACCTTC
d_gene: TRBD1
j_gene: TRBJ1-2
abundance: once
v_gene: TRBV4-3

CDR3aa: CASSLGGGSGANVLTF
CDR3nt: TGTGCCAGCAGCTTAGGAGGGGGCAGTGGGGCCAACGTCCTGACTTTC
d_gene: TRBD1
j_gene: TRBJ2-6
abundance: once
v_gene: TRBV11-2

CDR3aa: CASLLGGQTEAFF
CDR3nt: TGTGCCAGCCTGCTCGGGGGGCAGACTGAAGCTTTCTTT
d_gene: .
j_gene: TRBJ1-1
abundance: .
v_gene: TRBV11-2

CDR3aa: CSVAGGTQETQYF
CDR3nt: TGCAGCGTAGCAGGGGGAACCCAAGAGACCCAGTACTTC
d_gene: TRBD1
j_gene: TRBJ2-5
abundance: .
v_gene: TRBV29-1

CDR3aa: CASSLSGDLTDTQYF
CDR3nt: TGTGCCAGCAGTCTTAGCGGGGACCTCACAGATACGCAGTATTTT
d_gene: TRBD2
j_gene: TRBJ2-3
abundance: .
v_gene: TRBV7-9

CDR3aa: CASSLPGPSGAGNTIYF
CDR3nt: TGTGCCAGCAGTTTACCGGGTCCATCGGGGGCTGGAAACACCATATATTTT
d_gene: .
j_gene: TRBJ1-3
abundance: .
v_gene: TRBV28

CDR3aa: CASTGGVNYGYTF
CDR3nt: TGTGCCAGTACGGGGGGAGTCAACTATGGCTACACCTTC
d_gene: .
j_gene: TRBJ1-2
abundance: .
v_gene: TRBV19

CDR3aa: CASSRLSNTEAFF
CDR3nt: TGTGCCAGCTCCCGGCTAAGTAACACTGAAGCTTTCTTT
d_gene: .
j_gene: TRBJ1-1
abundance: .
v_gene: TRBV18

CDR3aa: CAIGTGRDSPLHF
CDR3nt: TGTGCCATCGGGACAGGGAGGGATTCACCCCTCCACTTT
d_gene: TRBD1
j_gene: TRBJ1-6
abundance: .
v_gene: TRBV2

CDR3aa: CASSRVTNTGELFF
CDR3nt: TGTGCCAGTAGTAGGGTGACGAACACCGGGGAGCTGTTTTTT
d_gene: .
j_gene: TRBJ2-2
abundance: once
v_gene: TRBV19

CDR3aa: CASSHDSRDQYF
CDR3nt: TGTGCCAGCAGTCACGACTCCCGAGACCAGTACTTC
d_gene: .
j_gene: TRBJ2-5
abundance: .
v_gene: TRBV7-9

CDR3aa: CASSANRNEKLFF
CDR3nt: TGTGCCAGCAGTGCAAACAGAAATGAAAAACTGTTTTTT
d_gene: .
j_gene: TRBJ1-4
abundance: .
v_gene: TRBV2

CDR3aa: CASSLARGRGLRTGELFF
CDR3nt: TGTGCCAGCAGCTTAGCGAGGGGGAGGGGGCTACGCACCGGGGAGCTGTTTTTT
d_gene: .
j_gene: TRBJ2-2
abundance: .
v_gene: TRBV7-2

CDR3aa: CASSVTEGSSYNEQFF
CDR3nt: TGTGCCAGCAGCGTAACCGAGGGGAGCTCCTACAATGAGCAGTTCTTC
d_gene: .
j_gene: TRBJ2-1
abundance: .
v_gene: TRBV9

CDR3aa: CASSLEGRNTEAFF
CDR3nt: TGTGCCAGTAGTTTAGAGGGTAGGAACACTGAAGCTTTCTTT
d_gene: .
j_gene: TRBJ1-1
abundance: .
v_gene: TRBV19

CDR3aa: CASSFDRGQNEAFF
CDR3nt: TGTGCCAGCAGCTTCGACAGGGGGCAGAATGAAGCTTTCTTT
d_gene: TRBD1
j_gene: TRBJ1-1
abundance: once
v_gene: TRBV11-2

CDR3aa: CASSLVQGSYNEQFF
CDR3nt: TGCGCCAGCAGCTTGGTGCAGGGGTCCTACAATGAGCAGTTCTTC
d_gene: .
j_gene: TRBJ2-1
abundance: .
v_gene: TRBV5-1

CDR3aa: CASSLPGRGTKNIQYF
CDR3nt: TGTGCCAGTAGTCTGCCCGGGAGGGGAACCAAAAACATTCAGTACTTC
d_gene: TRBD2
j_gene: TRBJ2-4
abundance: .
v_gene: TRBV19

CDR3aa: CASSYGTQGNTIYF
CDR3nt: TGTGCCAGCAGTTACGGGACACAAGGAAACACCATATATTTT
d_gene: .
j_gene: TRBJ1-3
abundance: .
v_gene: TRBV6-6

CDR3aa: CASSLELARRNTEAFF
CDR3nt: TGTGCCAGCAGCTTAGAATTAGCGCGAAGGAACACTGAAGCTTTCTTT
d_gene: .
j_gene: TRBJ1-1
abundance: .
v_gene: TRBV11-2

CDR3aa: CASSLSDIIQGGYTF
CDR3nt: TGTGCCAGCAGTTTATCGGACATCATTCAGGGAGGCTACACCTTC
d_gene: .
j_gene: TRBJ1-2
abundance: few
v_gene: TRBV28